The 20 T cell receptor beta chains given below trace back to one sample, sequenced in a study of T cell repertoires in aging, cancer and after chemotherapy. TCR beta rearrangements were amplified from peripheral blood genomic DNA. Rearranged V-D-J TRB sequences were amplified with a mixed TRB-A/B primer pool. One entry per CDR3 protein results from TCRdb running MiXCR on the multiplex PCR reads. The data show 7,500 to 10,000 distinct CDR3 sequences, less than 25% seen once. The specimen sequenced was blood. These receptors were obtained from a human donor in good health.

This clonotype was seen a handful of times. The chain carries TRBV18 and TRBJ2-7, with 7 bases identical to TRBD1. CDR1 KGHSH and CDR2 LQKENI come from the germline V gene. After removal of 6 bases from V and 3 bases from J, the junction contained 11 bases not matched to a gene. CDR3 length equals 15 residues. In DNA form, the CDR3 reads TGTGCCAGCTCGTCAGGGGGATCGGGGAACTACGAGCAGTACTTC. As protein: CASSSGGSGNYEQYF.

Concerning this clonotype: This may arise from a read error, as a much more abundant clone is one base away. The J gene is TRBJ2-3, the V gene TRBV20-1; TRBD2 matches at 8 bases. CDR3 length: 14 amino acids. Germline assignment: CDR1 DFQATT and CDR2 SNEGSKA (reference sequence). The CDR3 DNA follows: TGCAGTGCCGGGGGGGGGAGGAGCACAGATAAGCAGTATTTT. Its translation: CSAGGGRSTDKQYF.

This chain links TRBV4-3 with TRBJ1-3, with 7 bases aligning to TRBD1. Germline V lookup: CDR1 LGHNA, CDR2 YSLEER. The CDR3 is 18 amino acids. Trimming removed 3 bases from V and 3 bases from J; junction bases left unmatched: 14. For the CDR3, the DNA is TGCGCCAGCAGCCATCGTTCTTCCCACAGGGGTGGTGGAAACACCATATATTTT. Its protein product is CASSHRSSHRGGGNTIYF.

This clonotype is categorized as medium-sized. The rearrangement links TRBV27 to TRBJ1-6, with 8 bases aligning to TRBD1. The CDR3 is made up of 14 amino acids. Germline CDR1 and CDR2: MNHEY and SMNVEV (reference sequence). The trim removed 2 bases at V and 10 bases at J, leaving 4 bases unmatched. Here the CDR3 reads CASSLQGARSPLHF. The CDR3 DNA sequence: TGTGCCAGCAGTTTACAGGGGGCGAGGTCACCCCTCCACTTT.

By sample share, this clonotype is medium-sized. This chain connects TRBV6-5 to TRBJ2-6; no clear D gene. V was cut by 6 bases and J by 0 bases, with 6 bases left in between. The CDR3 has 14 amino acids. Looked up from germline, CDR1 is MNHEY and CDR2 is SVGAGI. The CDR3 sequence is CASSSSSGANVLTF. Here the CDR3 DNA reads TGTGCCAGCAGCTCCTCCTCTGGGGCCAACGTCCTGACTTTC.

The chain uses TRBV20-1 and TRBJ1-5; D is unclear. CDR1 is DFQATT and CDR2 is SNEGSKA in the germline V gene (reference sequence). The germline V and J ends were trimmed by 3 bases and 5 bases, with 17 bases remaining between them. The CDR3 runs to 15 residues. The DNA for the CDR3 is TGCAGTGCTAGGGGAGGGTCCGGTGGGGATCAGCCCCAGCATTTT. This codes for CSARGGSGGDQPQHF.

The chain has TRBV7-2 and TRBJ2-1, with 14 bases lining up with TRBD2. Germline CDR1 reads SGHTA; CDR2 reads FQGNSA. Losses at the gene ends were 5 bases for V and 0 bases for J; bases not matched to a gene: 6. This CDR3 comprises 18 residues. The CDR3 loop reads CASSPGTSGSVSYNEQFF. CDR3 coding DNA: TGTGCCAGCAGCCCCGGGACTAGCGGGAGTGTCTCCTACAATGAGCAGTTCTTC.

Sample share makes this clonotype medium-sized (0.01 to 0.1%). The CDR3 loop is CASRQATGELFF. The DNA of the CDR3 is TGTGCCAGCAGACAGGCCACCGGGGAGCTGTTTTTT. The chain uses TRBV6-5 and TRBJ2-2, with TRBD1 as a possible D gene (5 bases). Trimming took 6 bases from V and 4 from J, leaving 6 bases between them. Germline CDR1 and CDR2: MNHEY and SVGAGI. The CDR3 is 12 residues long.

Sample share makes this clonotype medium-sized. The chain carries TRBV6-2 or TRBV6-3 and TRBJ2-7; 9 bases are a match to TRBD2. Germline V gene sequence: CDR1 MNHEY, CDR2 SVGEGT. V dropped 11 bases and J dropped 4; count of bases not matched to a gene: 15. The CDR3 extends over 15 amino acids. The CDR3 loop reads CASQGTGTSKYEQYF. The CDR3 DNA is TGTGCCTCACAGGGTACCGGGACTAGCAAATACGAGCAGTACTTC.

Within the sample, this clonotype is medium-sized. The rearrangement joins TRBV6-5 to TRBJ1-6, with 7 bases fitting TRBD1. The V gene's germline CDR1 is MNHEY and CDR2 SVGAGI. The CDR3 contains 15 residues. Trimming removed 0 bases from V and 8 bases from J; junction bases left unmatched: 4. CDR3 coding DNA: TGTGCCAGCAGTTACTCGAACAGGGGCGATTCACCCCTCCACTTT. This encodes CASSYSNRGDSPLHF.

By sample fraction, this clonotype is medium-sized. This sequence joins TRBV5-5 and TRBJ1-1; D ambiguous. This CDR3 contains 14 residues. Deletions cut 0 bases from V and 4 bases from J, with 10 bases between. Germline assignment: CDR1 SGHKS and CDR2 YYEKEE (reference sequence). The CDR3 spells CASSLAQVVTEAFF. For the CDR3, the DNA is TGTGCCAGCAGCTTGGCGCAGGTGGTCACTGAAGCTTTCTTT.

This clonotype is medium-sized (0.01 to 0.1%) within its sample. The V call is TRBV20-1, the J call TRBJ2-7; D gene uncertain. Per the germline V gene, CDR1 is DFQATT and CDR2 is SNEGSKA (reference sequence). V was pared by 3 bases and J by 7 bases, with 16 bases between. This CDR3 spans 13 amino acids. In DNA form, the CDR3 reads TGCAGTGCTAGTATCAGCCCTGAGTGGGAGCAGTACTTC. As protein: CSASISPEWEQYF.

The J gene is TRBJ2-1, the V gene TRBV10-3; 8 nucleotides align to TRBD1. This CDR3 is built from 13 residues. V lost 6 bases, J lost 7 bases, and 5 bases stayed unmatched. Germline CDR1 ENHRY, CDR2 SYGVKD. The CDR3 DNA is TGTGCCATCAGACCCGGGACAGGTAATGAGCAGTTCTTC. Encoded protein: CAIRPGTGNEQFF.

Worth noting for this clonotype: A much larger clone lies a single base off, so this may be a read error. The rearrangement uses TRBV29-1 and TRBJ2-4; 7 nucleotides agree with TRBD1. The germline V gene has CDR1 SQVTM and CDR2 ANQGSEA. The junction had 9 bases not matched to a gene; V was cut back by 4 bases and J by 3 bases. This CDR3 contains 15 residues. Here the CDR3 reads CSVVVDRLDKNIQYF. The CDR3 DNA reads TGCAGCGTTGTGGTGGACAGGCTAGACAAAAACATTCAGTACTTC. The variable domain in full, completed from reference TRBV29-1 and TRBJ2-4, reads SAVISQKPSRDICQRGTSLTIQCQVDSQVTMMFWYRQQPGQSLTLIATANQGSEATYESGFVIDKFPISRPNLTFSTLTVSNMSPEDSSIYLCSVVVDRLDKNIQYFGAGTRLSVL.

V is TRBV7-2 and J is TRBJ2-3; the D gene could be TRBD1 or TRBD2 (5 bases each). V was clipped by 6 bases and J by 8 bases, with 24 bases between them. This CDR3 is 16 amino acids long. Germline V gene sequence: CDR1 SGHTA, CDR2 FQGNSA. Written as DNA, the CDR3 is TGTGCCAGCAGTCGGGGACGGTTGGGGATGATGAGTACGCAGTATTTT. Translation: CASSRGRLGMMSTQYF.

A remark on this clonotype: A clone one base away is much larger, so this may be a read error. This rearrangement joins TRBV7-2 to TRBJ2-5; the D gene is possibly TRBD2 (5 bases). V was shortened by 5 bases and J by 11 bases, with 18 bases between the two germline ends. The CDR3 runs to 13 residues. Germline CDR1 reads SGHTA; CDR2 reads FQGNSA. The CDR3 nucleotides read TGTGCCAGCAGCACGGGGATGAACAATGAGCAGTACTTC. Its protein product is CASSTGMNNEQYF.

In its sample, this clonotype ranks as medium-sized. The chain has TRBV5-4 and TRBJ1-1; TRBD1 aligns across 10 bases. The CDR3 covers 13 residues. V trimming: 4 bases; J trimming: 5 bases; junction bases outside the gene matches: 2. Per the germline V gene, CDR1 is SGHNT and CDR2 is YYREEE (reference sequence). For the CDR3, the DNA is TGTGCCAGCAGCATGGGACAGGGGACTGAAGCTTTCTTT. Protein sequence: CASSMGQGTEAFF.

The rearrangement joins TRBV5-4 to TRBJ1-4, with D hard to call. Trimming removed 3 bases from V and 0 bases from J, with 9 bases in between. Germline V lookup: CDR1 SGHNT, CDR2 YYREEE (reference sequence). This CDR3 contains 15 residues. The CDR3 sequence is CASSWAGATNEKLFF. CDR3 coding DNA: TGTGCCAGCAGCTGGGCGGGTGCAACTAATGAAAAACTGTTTTTT.

In its sample, this clonotype is medium-sized (0.01 to 0.1%). The rearrangement links TRBV11-2 to TRBJ1-2; D unclear. Trimming took off 4 bases at V and 10 bases at J, with 10 bases between the two ends. CDR1 is SGHAT, CDR2 FQNNGV, per germline. The CDR3 runs 11 residues. DNA of the CDR3: TGTGCCAGCAGCTCGGGAGGAATCTACACCTTC. Its protein product is CASSSGGIYTF.

This clonotype is labeled medium-sized (0.01 to 0.1%). V gene TRBV10-3 combines with J gene TRBJ1-1; the D gene is possibly TRBD1 (6 bases). The CDR3 has 13 amino acids. Germline V gene sequence: CDR1 ENHRY, CDR2 SYGVKD. V lost 6 bases and J lost 2, with 10 bases in between. CDR3: CAISDRTNTEAFF. For the CDR3, the DNA is TGTGCCATCAGCGACAGGACTAACACTGAAGCTTTCTTT.